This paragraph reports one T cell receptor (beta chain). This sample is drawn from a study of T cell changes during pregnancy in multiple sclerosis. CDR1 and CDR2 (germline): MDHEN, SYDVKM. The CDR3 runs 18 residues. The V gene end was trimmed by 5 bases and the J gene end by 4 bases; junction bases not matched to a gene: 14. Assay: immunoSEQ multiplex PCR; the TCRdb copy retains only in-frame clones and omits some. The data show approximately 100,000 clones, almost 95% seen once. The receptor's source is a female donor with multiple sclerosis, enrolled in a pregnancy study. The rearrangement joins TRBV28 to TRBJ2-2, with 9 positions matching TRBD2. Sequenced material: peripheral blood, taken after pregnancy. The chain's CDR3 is CASSPHGTSHRVTGELFF. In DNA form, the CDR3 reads TGTGCCAGCAGTCCCCACGGGACTAGCCATAGAGTCACCGGGGAGCTGTTTTTT.